Shown below are 24 T cell receptor beta chains from a single sample sequenced in a study of T-cell reconstitution after alpha-beta-depleted transplantation in children (TCRdb year 2016). The treatment or condition label on this specimen signifies: allogeneic hematopoietic cell transplantation with graft depleted of TCRalphabeta T cells and CD19 B cells. The protocol used for the library was PCR. The data were produced on an Illumina HiSeq 2500. TCR libraries were prepared with molecular barcoding, using unique molecular identifiers to normalize TCRbeta repertoire quantification. TCRdb trimmed public reads at Q25 via fastp, called clones via MiXCR and kept in-frame beta chains. Each entry merges the rows of one CDR3 protein and shows their most common DNA and genes. The sample yields 440,000 or so distinct CDR3 sequences; approximately 41% were counted once. The ten top clones hold around 29% of the sample.

The sequencing used PBMCs, collected before TCRalphabeta/CD19-depleted stem cell transplant. All receptors derive from a girl aged 2-10 years with aplastic anemia, due to receive a stem cell transplant.

This chain joins TRBV5-1 and TRBJ2-1, with a possible D match to TRBD2 (7 bases). V was clipped by 2 bases and J by 2 bases, with 14 bases between them. This CDR3 is 16 amino acids long. Germline CDR1 reads SGHRS; CDR2 reads YFSETQ. The CDR3 coding sequence is TGCGCCAGCAGCTTATCGAGGGAGGGGGCCTACAATGAGCAGTTCTTC. It codes for CASSLSREGAYNEQFF.

In this sample, this clonotype turned up a few times. The chain is built from TRBV20-1 and TRBJ2-1; a possible D gene is TRBD1 (6 bases). The V and J ends lost 6 bases and 4 bases respectively, with 13 bases between them. The CDR3 totals 13 residues. Per germline, CDR1 DFQATT and CDR2 SNEGSKA (reference sequence). As DNA, the CDR3 is TGCAGTGCGCGACAGGACATTTACAATGAGCAGTTCTTC. Amino acids: CSARQDIYNEQFF.

This clonotype has at least ten counts. The V and J genes are TRBV20-1 and TRBJ2-7; TRBD1 matches at 10 bases. This CDR3 has 15 amino acids. Germline V gene sequence: CDR1 DFQATT, CDR2 SNEGSKA (reference sequence). V dropped 1 base and J dropped 2; count of bases not matched to a gene: 5. The CDR3 DNA is TGCAGTGCTAGAGCCCGCGGGACAGGGGCCTACGAGCAGTACTTC. Its translation is CSARARGTGAYEQYF.

This clonotype was counted a single time. The genes are TRBV20-1 and TRBJ1-2; D gene unclear. Germline CDR1 DFQATT, CDR2 SNEGSKA (reference sequence). V lost 2 bases and J 0 bases, leaving 13 bases between the germline ends. The CDR3 sequence is 15 residues long. CDR3 sequence: CSARWEGRSNYGYTF. In DNA form, the CDR3 reads TGCAGTGCTAGATGGGAAGGGAGGTCTAACTATGGCTACACCTTC.

This clonotype was picked up one time. This chain links TRBV5-4 with TRBJ1-1; D unresolved. The CDR3 is 15 residues long. With 3 bases removed from V and 11 bases from J, the gap between germline ends came to 23 bases. Germline-derived CDR1 and CDR2 are SGHNT and YYREEE (reference sequence). The CDR3, as DNA: TGTGCCAGCAGCTCCCAAGGTCGGGGAACGGCGAAGGCTTTCTTT. Amino acid sequence: CASSSQGRGTAKAFF.

The chain carries TRBV4-2 and TRBJ2-5; TRBD1 matches at 8 bases. Germline V lookup: CDR1 LGHNA, CDR2 YNFKEQ. J was trimmed by 4 bases and V by 0 bases; bases with no gene match: 10. The length of the CDR3 is 17 residues. CDR3 in amino acids: CASSQELTFTGGETQYF. The CDR3 bases are TGTGCCAGCAGCCAAGAACTTACCTTTACAGGGGGAGAGACCCAGTACTTC.

The chain couples TRBV27 to TRBJ2-5, with TRBD2 as a possible D gene (7 bases). This CDR3 is built from 17 residues. V was cut by 4 bases and J by 1 base, with 19 bases left in between. CDR1 MNHEY and CDR2 SMNVEV come from the germline V gene (reference sequence). The CDR3 DNA reads as TGTGCCAGCAGTTGGCTAAGGGGGGGGGAATTCCAAGAGACCCAGTACTTC. Its translation is CASSWLRGGEFQETQYF.

The rearrangement joins TRBV18 to TRBJ2-5; D perhaps matches TRBD1 (6 bases). This CDR3 is built from 14 residues. Trimming pared 3 bases from V and 5 bases from J, leaving 13 bases between. Per the germline V gene, CDR1 is KGHSH and CDR2 is LQKENI. CDR3 protein: CASSPAGALETQYF. The CDR3, as DNA: TGTGCCAGCTCACCGGCAGGGGCATTGGAGACCCAGTACTTC.

There are a few counts of this clonotype. The rearrangement links TRBV7-2 to TRBJ2-1, with 15 bases that match TRBD2. The CDR3 runs 14 residues. Losses at the gene ends were 11 bases for V and 4 bases for J; bases not matched to a gene: 3. Germline-derived CDR1 and CDR2 are SGHTA and FQGNSA. The CDR3 sequence is CAGGTSGRYNEQFF. For the CDR3, the DNA is TGTGCCGGTGGGACTAGCGGGAGGTACAATGAGCAGTTCTTC.

In this sample, this clonotype turned up many times. The chain joins TRBV20-1 to TRBJ1-4; D is unclear. Germline CDR1 reads DFQATT; CDR2 reads SNEGSKA (reference sequence). Trimming removed 6 bases at V and 6 bases at J, with 5 bases between. This CDR3 region has 10 residues. DNA of the CDR3: TGCAGTGCCGACGATGAAAAACTGTTTTTT. Translation: CSADDEKLFF.

This chain links TRBV6-6 with TRBJ2-3; the D is unclear. Trimming took 4 bases from V and 6 from J, leaving 8 bases between them. The CDR3 runs to 12 residues. Germline V CDR1 and CDR2: MNHNY, SVGAGI (reference sequence). The CDR3 DNA is TGTGCCAGCAGTTCGCAGTCTGATACGCAGTATTTT. Translation: CASSSQSDTQYF.

Many counts were recorded for this clonotype. CDR3 region: CASSHPWRASGRPGELFF. The CDR3 DNA is TGTGCCAGCAGCCACCCCTGGAGGGCTAGCGGGAGGCCCGGGGAGCTGTTTTTT. The rearrangement links TRBV28 to TRBJ2-2; 11 nucleotides agree with TRBD2. The CDR3 length is 18 residues. Trimming cost V 6 bases and J 6 bases; bases outside gene matches: 15. In germline, CDR1 is MDHEN, CDR2 SYDVKM.

This clonotype was seen repeatedly, ten times or more. The chain joins TRBV20-1 to TRBJ2-1, with TRBD2 identical over 7 bases. Germline CDR1 is DFQATT and CDR2 is SNEGSKA (reference sequence). The J segment lost 15 bases and the V segment lost 0 bases, leaving 8 bases of the junction unmatched. This CDR3 has 12 residues. CDR3 coding DNA: TGCAGTGCTAGAGATGGAAGGACTAGGGGGTTCTTC. Translating gives CSARDGRTRGFF.

This chain connects TRBV20-1 to TRBJ2-5; D is possibly TRBD1 (5 bases). The V gene lost 3 bases and the J gene lost 4 bases, with 15 bases spanning the gap. CDR1 is DFQATT, CDR2 SNEGSKA, per germline (reference sequence). The CDR3 runs 14 residues. The CDR3 reads CSASLRGRGETQYF. CDR3 in DNA: TGCAGTGCTAGCCTGAGAGGAAGGGGAGAGACCCAGTACTTC.

A few counts support this clonotype. At one end, the junction sequence differs from germline, possibly due to a read error. The chain joins TRBV25-1 to TRBJ2-1; 10 positions match TRBD1. Germline CDR1 and CDR2: MGHDK and SYGVNS. CDR3 length equals 16 residues. CDR3 in amino acids: CASSEFRDRGVYDQFF. The CDR3 region has the DNA TGTGCCAGCAGTGAATTTCGGGACAGGGGAGTTTATGATCAGTTCTTC. The entire variable domain, with the rest obtained from reference TRBV25-1 and TRBJ2-1, is as follows: EADIYQTPRYLVIGTGKKITLECSQTMGHDKMYWYQQDPGMELHLIHYSYGVNSTEKGDLSSESTVSRIRTEHFPLTLESARPSHTSQYLCASSEFRDRGVYDQFFGPGTRLTVL.

This clonotype was counted a few times. The V and J genes are TRBV6-1 and TRBJ2-7, with D unclear. V gave up 7 bases and J gave up 1 base, with 20 bases separating them. CDR1 and CDR2 (germline): MNHNS, SASEGT. CDR3 length equals 16 residues. The CDR3 DNA reads TGTGCCAGCACCAGTATACCTTTAGAGGATTCCTACGAGCAGTACTTC. It specifies CASTSIPLEDSYEQYF.

This clonotype was counted a few times. The rearrangement links TRBV20-1 to TRBJ2-5; perhaps D is TRBD1 or TRBD2 (6 bases each). The CDR3 runs to 16 residues. Per germline, CDR1 DFQATT and CDR2 SNEGSKA (reference sequence). V was pared by 1 base and J by 2 bases, with 17 bases between. Here the CDR3 reads CSARGRGDIIQETQYF. The CDR3 DNA reads TGCAGTGCTAGAGGGAGGGGGGACATAATTCAAGAGACCCAGTACTTC.

CDR3 region: CAIKPASGRYEQYF. DNA for the CDR3: TGTGCCATCAAACCCGCTAGCGGGAGATACGAGCAGTACTTC. The rearrangement links TRBV6-1 to TRBJ2-7; 10 bases agree with TRBD2. V was clipped by 10 bases and J by 4 bases; unmatched bases: 10. CDR3 length equals 14 residues. CDR1 and CDR2 from the germline V gene are MNHNS and SASEGT.

This clonotype was observed once. V gene TRBV6-4 combines with J gene TRBJ2-1; D tentatively reads TRBD1 or TRBD2 (6 bases each). The CDR3 sequence is 16 residues long. Germline V gene data show CDR1 as MRHNA and CDR2 as SNTAGT. The CDR3 DNA is TGTTGCCAGCGCTATGCGACGGGGGCTTATCCCAATGAGCAGTTCTTC. Protein: CCQRYATGAYPNEQFF.

On this clonotype itself: Germline and junction disagree at one end, which may indicate a read error. This rearrangement joins TRBV20-1 to TRBJ1-2; tentative D call: TRBD1 (5 bases). Germline V lookup: CDR1 DFQATT, CDR2 SNEGSKA (reference sequence). This CDR3 contains 9 residues. CDR3 nucleotides: TGCAGTGCCCCGGGGCGTCACGCCTTC. This encodes CSAPGRHAF.

The genes are TRBV20-1 and TRBJ2-2; the D gene is possibly TRBD2 (6 bases). Trimming took 3 bases from V and 6 from J, leaving 14 bases between them. CDR3 length: 14 amino acids. Germline-derived CDR1 and CDR2 are DFQATT and SNEGSKA (reference sequence). The CDR3 sequence is CSASYGSPPGELFF. The CDR3 DNA follows: TGCAGTGCTAGTTACGGGAGCCCACCCGGGGAGCTGTTTTTT.

The chain links TRBV20-1 to TRBJ1-3; 9 bases fit TRBD1. The trim removed 2 bases at V and 4 bases at J, leaving 3 bases unmatched. CDR1 is DFQATT and CDR2 is SNEGSKA in the germline V gene (reference sequence). The CDR3 runs 14 residues. The CDR3 is CSARYRGHGNTIYF. The CDR3 DNA is TGCAGTGCTAGATACAGGGGGCACGGAAACACCATATATTTT.

The V gene is TRBV21-1, the J gene TRBJ2-3; the table's D call TRBD1 went unverified against the DNA. TRBV21-1 is classified as a pseudogene. The CDR3 is 14 residues long. This CDR3 is CASSGKGASDTQYF. DNA of the CDR3: TGTGCCAGCAGCGGAAAGGGCGCCTCAGATACGCAGTATTTT.

This clonotype came up a few times. This chain connects TRBV20-1 to TRBJ2-1; TRBD1 or TRBD2 may be the D gene (5 bases each). From germline, CDR1 is DFQATT and CDR2 SNEGSKA (reference sequence). The ends were cut back, 3 bases at V and 0 bases at J, with 12 bases in the middle. The length of the CDR3 is 15 residues. The CDR3: CSARGDGYSYNEQFF. In nucleotides, the CDR3 is TGCAGTGCTAGGGGGGACGGATACTCCTACAATGAGCAGTTCTTC.